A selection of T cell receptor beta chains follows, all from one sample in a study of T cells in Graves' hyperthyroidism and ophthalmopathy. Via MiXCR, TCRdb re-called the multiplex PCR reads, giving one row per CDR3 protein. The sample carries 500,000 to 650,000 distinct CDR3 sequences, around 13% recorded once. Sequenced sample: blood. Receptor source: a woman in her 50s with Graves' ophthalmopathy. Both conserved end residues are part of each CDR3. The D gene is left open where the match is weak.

CDR3aa: CASNSASGSSEQFF
d_gene: TRBD2
v_gene: TRBV6-1

CDR3aa: CAWSRGRNYGYTF
d_gene: TRBD1
v_gene: TRBV30

CDR3aa: CASRSTISYEQYF
d_gene: -
v_gene: TRBV28

CDR3aa: CASSLDPYRASGNTIYF
d_gene: -
v_gene: TRBV11-3

CDR3aa: CASSLRVADEQFF
d_gene: -
v_gene: TRBV7-3

CDR3aa: CASSLALMDRGNGYTF
d_gene: TRBD1
v_gene: TRBV13

CDR3aa: CASSLAKSGTYEQYF
d_gene: -
v_gene: TRBV7-9

CDR3aa: CATRSSGRTYNEQFF
d_gene: TRBD2
v_gene: TRBV12-3/TRBV12-4

CDR3aa: CASSFGEEQFF
d_gene: -
v_gene: TRBV5-6

CDR3aa: CASSPRANEKLFF
d_gene: -
v_gene: TRBV4-1

CDR3aa: CATSREVVGGLAYEQYF
d_gene: -
v_gene: TRBV15

CDR3aa: CSARDLGTSGREGEQFF
d_gene: TRBD2
v_gene: TRBV20-1

CDR3aa: CASSRLVNRDLAGVPGELFF
d_gene: TRBD2
v_gene: TRBV6-9

CDR3aa: CASSHPPETQYF
d_gene: -
v_gene: TRBV3-1

CDR3aa: CASSFKGGLADTQYF
d_gene: TRBD2
v_gene: TRBV11-2

CDR3aa: CASSGKYGYTF
d_gene: -
v_gene: TRBV28

CDR3aa: CSVETGWEAFF
d_gene: TRBD1
v_gene: TRBV29-1

CDR3aa: CASSEALGRGQPQHF
d_gene: -
v_gene: TRBV2

CDR3aa: CASSISGLAVYTGELFF
d_gene: TRBD2
v_gene: TRBV19

CDR3aa: CAISDTGTEADTQYF
d_gene: TRBD1
v_gene: TRBV10-3

CDR3aa: CASGLVPGTSDHTQYF
d_gene: TRBD2
v_gene: TRBV12-5

CDR3aa: CSAIRLAGSETQYF
d_gene: TRBD2
v_gene: TRBV20-1

CDR3aa: CASSPTGHGTGAREQYF
d_gene: TRBD1
v_gene: TRBV7-3

CDR3aa: CASSQASNPSYNEQFF
d_gene: -
v_gene: TRBV3-1

CDR3aa: CASIESGTGGFGYTF
d_gene: TRBD1
v_gene: TRBV6-1

CDR3aa: CASSLAGGQGVIQYF
d_gene: TRBD2
v_gene: TRBV7-8

CDR3aa: CASSYSTGTDTEAFF
d_gene: TRBD1
v_gene: TRBV6-2/TRBV6-3

CDR3aa: CAINLAGGRTDTQYF
d_gene: TRBD2
v_gene: TRBV10-3

CDR3aa: CASSLLGRGGTNYGYTF
d_gene: TRBD1
v_gene: TRBV28

CDR3aa: CASSKTQGNEQYF
d_gene: -
v_gene: TRBV5-1

CDR3aa: CASSVDRSGYTGELFF
d_gene: -
v_gene: TRBV9

CDR3aa: CSARYRQQETQYF
d_gene: -
v_gene: TRBV20-1

CDR3aa: CASSLTGETEAFF
d_gene: TRBD1
v_gene: TRBV3-1

CDR3aa: CSVETFVLNTEAFF
d_gene: -
v_gene: TRBV29-1

CDR3aa: CASSPEPGSGANVLTF
d_gene: -
v_gene: TRBV28

CDR3aa: CASSPGPVGSNQPQHF
d_gene: -
v_gene: TRBV18

CDR3aa: CASSLKRGTGELFF
d_gene: -
v_gene: TRBV7-2

CDR3aa: CASSFREYSGTHTDTQYF
d_gene: TRBD2
v_gene: TRBV6-2/TRBV6-3

CDR3aa: CASAGTVDYGYTF
d_gene: TRBD1
v_gene: TRBV5-1

CDR3aa: CASSFGYGSGNTIYF
d_gene: -
v_gene: TRBV7-2

CDR3aa: CASSGATRYFNTEAFF
d_gene: -
v_gene: TRBV6-2/TRBV6-3

CDR3aa: CASSLGAGGPTSTDTQYF
d_gene: TRBD2
v_gene: TRBV5-1

CDR3aa: CASKRGYKYEQYF
d_gene: -
v_gene: TRBV6-1

CDR3aa: CASSVGPTGGYTF
d_gene: -
v_gene: TRBV9